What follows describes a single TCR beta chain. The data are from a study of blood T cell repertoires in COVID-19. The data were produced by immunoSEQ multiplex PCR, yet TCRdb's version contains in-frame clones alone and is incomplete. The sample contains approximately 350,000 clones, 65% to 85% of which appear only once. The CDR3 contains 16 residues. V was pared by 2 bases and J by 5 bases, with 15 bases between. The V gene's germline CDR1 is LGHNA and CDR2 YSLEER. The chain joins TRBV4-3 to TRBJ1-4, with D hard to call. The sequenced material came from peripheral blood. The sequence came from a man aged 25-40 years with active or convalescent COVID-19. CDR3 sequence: CASSQNPWQLNEKLFF. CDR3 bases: TGCGCCAGCAGCCAAAACCCCTGGCAGTTAAATGAAAAACTGTTTTTT.